This T cell receptor (beta chain) came from a study of cytomegalovirus exposure and HLA in healthy donors. With 3 bases clipped from V and 5 bases from J, the junction kept 8 bases outside the gene matches. The CDR3 runs 15 residues. CDR1 and CDR2 (germline): KGHSH, LQKENI. It was with 60 Vbeta and 13 Jbeta primers that the PCR ran. Sequenced by immunoSEQ multiplex PCR; TCRdb stores in-frame clones only, minus some. Of 100,000 to 150,000 clones listed, 77% were seen once; the top ten hold around 13%. As to this clone: What it binds is unknown.

Findings and limits, study-wide: The study recorded fewer than 200 TCR beta chains that were cytomegalovirus-associated.

V and J are TRBV18 and TRBJ1-1, with 8 positions matching TRBD1. This receptor was identified in a woman in her thirties or forties in good health and CMV-seropositive. Sequencing input: PBMCs. CDR3: CASSPRQGSGTEAFF. CDR3 in DNA: TGTGCCAGCTCACCGAGACAGGGGTCCGGGACTGAAGCTTTCTTT.